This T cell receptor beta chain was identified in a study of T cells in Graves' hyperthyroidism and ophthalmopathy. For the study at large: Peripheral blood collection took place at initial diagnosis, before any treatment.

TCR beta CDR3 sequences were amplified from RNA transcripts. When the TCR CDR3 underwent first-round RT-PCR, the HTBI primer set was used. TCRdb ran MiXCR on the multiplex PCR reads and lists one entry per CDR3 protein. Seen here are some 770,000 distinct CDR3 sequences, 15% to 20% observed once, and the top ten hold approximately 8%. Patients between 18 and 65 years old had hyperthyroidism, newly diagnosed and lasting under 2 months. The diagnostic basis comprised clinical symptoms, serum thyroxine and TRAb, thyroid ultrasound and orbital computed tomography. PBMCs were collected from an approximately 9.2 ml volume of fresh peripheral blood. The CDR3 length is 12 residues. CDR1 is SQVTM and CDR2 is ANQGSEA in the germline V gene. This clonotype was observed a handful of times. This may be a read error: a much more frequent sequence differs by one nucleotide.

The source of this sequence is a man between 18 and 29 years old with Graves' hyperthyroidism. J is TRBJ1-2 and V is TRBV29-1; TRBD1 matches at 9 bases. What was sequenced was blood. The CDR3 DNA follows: TGCAGCGTGGGACAGGGAATGTATGGCTACCCCTTC. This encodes CSVGQGMYGYPF.